One sample yielded the 18 T cell receptor beta chains listed below, sequenced in a study. TCRdb ran MiXCR on the RT-PCR reads and lists one entry per CDR3 protein. This sample yields about 680,000 distinct CDR3 sequences, of which around 14% are seen a single time; roughly 3.6% belongs to the top ten. Sequenced material: memory CD4+ T cells from blood. Every receptor here comes from a female donor in good health, serving as a healthy control.

The rearrangement links TRBV18 to TRBJ1-1, with 10 positions matching TRBD1. The CDR3 consists of 15 residues. Trimming at V came to 2 bases and at J to 4 bases, leaving 4 bases not matched to a gene. The germline CDR1 and CDR2 sequences are KGHSH and LQKENI. CDR3 in amino acids: CASSPERTGGTEAFF. Here the CDR3 DNA reads TGTGCCAGCTCACCAGAACGGACAGGGGGCACTGAAGCTTTCTTT.

The rearrangement uses TRBV6-2 or TRBV6-3 and TRBJ1-1, with TRBD1 matching 7 bases. This CDR3 has 15 amino acids. Germline CDR1 is MNHEY and CDR2 is SVGEGT. The V segment lost 6 bases and the J segment 5 bases; nucleotides outside the gene matches: 12. CDR3 sequence: CASSDDREVKTEAFF. CDR3 DNA: TGTGCCAGCAGCGACGACAGGGAGGTTAAAACTGAAGCTTTCTTT.

In its sample, this clonotype was seen many times. This chain uses TRBV30 with TRBJ2-7, with D hard to call. Trimming took 3 bases from V and 2 from J, leaving 17 bases between them. This CDR3 spans 15 amino acids. Germline CDR1 is GTSNPN and CDR2 is SVGIG (reference sequence). The CDR3 DNA reads as TGTGCCTGGAGGATAGGACCGGACCGAGCCTACGAGCAGTACTTC. This encodes CAWRIGPDRAYEQYF.

The V call is TRBV20-1, the J call TRBJ2-3; D ambiguous. CDR1 and CDR2 from the germline V gene are DFQATT and SNEGSKA (reference sequence). The CDR3 is made up of 14 amino acids. Trimming took 5 bases from V and 4 from J, leaving 16 bases between them. The CDR3 DNA follows: TGCAGTGCTCAGATGGTTGCTTGGGCAGATACGCAGTATTTT. Its protein product is CSAQMVAWADTQYF.

This clonotype was recorded at least ten times. The V and J genes are TRBV20-1 and TRBJ2-7; no clear D. CDR1 is DFQATT, CDR2 SNEGSKA, per germline (reference sequence). V was cut by 3 bases and J by 9 bases, with 18 bases left in between. There are 13 residues in the CDR3. Written as DNA, the CDR3 is TGCAGTGCTAGTGCTAACAATCGTTGGGGGCAGTACTTC. This codes for CSASANNRWGQYF.

The chain couples TRBV6-5 to TRBJ1-1; 7 bases line up with TRBD1. Germline trimming cut 5 bases from V and 11 bases from J; bases unmatched to any gene: 11. In germline, CDR1 is MNHEY, CDR2 SVGAGI. CDR3 length: 13 amino acids. This CDR3 is CASSPPPGQKAFF. Written as DNA, the CDR3 is TGTGCCAGCAGTCCACCTCCGGGACAGAAGGCTTTCTTT.

This clonotype occurred a few times. The chain recombines TRBV12-3 or TRBV12-4 with TRBJ1-1; D unclear. The CDR3 has 12 residues. The V gene lost 5 bases and the J gene lost 10 bases, with 14 bases spanning the gap. The CDR3: CASSLLRVAAFF. The CDR3 nucleotides read TGTGCCAGCAGTCTACTGAGGGTAGCAGCTTTCTTT.

The DNA of the CDR3 is TGTGCCAGCAGCAAACTGGACCAGGGTGGAGAGGATGGCTACACCTTC. Translation gives CASSKLDQGGEDGYTF. The chain links TRBV21-1 to TRBJ1-2; TRBD1 was called by the table and not checked on the DNA. TRBV21-1 is a pseudogene segment. The CDR3 extends over 16 amino acids.

This clonotype was found a few times. This chain connects TRBV20-1 to TRBJ1-6, with no clear D. The germline gives CDR1 DFQATT, CDR2 SNEGSKA (reference sequence). The CDR3 totals 16 residues. V was trimmed by 5 bases and J by 2 bases, leaving 16 bases between them. The CDR3 DNA follows: TGCAGTGCTCAACCCGGGGTAGGCGCCTATAATTCACCCCTCCACTTT. Encoded protein: CSAQPGVGAYNSPLHF.

This chain links TRBV28 with TRBJ2-5; the D call may be TRBD1 or TRBD2 (6 bases each). Germline CDR1 is MDHEN and CDR2 is SYDVKM. The CDR3 covers 14 residues. Deletions cut 5 bases from V and 5 bases from J, with 15 bases between. CDR3 in DNA: TGTGCCAGCAGTCCGATGGGGGGCAGGGAGACCCAGTACTTC. This codes for CASSPMGGRETQYF.

V and J are TRBV20-1 and TRBJ1-2; maybe TRBD1 (5 bases). The germline V and J ends were trimmed by 5 bases and 4 bases, with 17 bases remaining between them. CDR3 size: 14 residues. Germline CDR1 and CDR2: DFQATT and SNEGSKA (reference sequence). The CDR3 DNA follows: TGCAGTGCTGGGGCTTGGGGGGAAGTCTATGGCTACACCTTC. This codes for CSAGAWGEVYGYTF.

This clonotype was counted many times. The chain is built from TRBV20-1 and TRBJ1-6; 9 bases match TRBD1. In germline, CDR1 is DFQATT, CDR2 SNEGSKA (reference sequence). The junction had 3 bases not matched to a gene; V was cut back by 1 base and J by 5 bases. This CDR3 is built from 15 residues. This chain's CDR3 is CSARGRTGDNSPLHF. DNA of the CDR3: TGCAGTGCTAGAGGCCGGACAGGGGATAATTCACCCCTCCACTTT.

The rearrangement uses TRBV2 and TRBJ2-3; TRBD2 aligns across 10 bases. The CDR3 runs to 16 residues. V gave up 5 bases and J gave up 2 bases; unmatched junction bases: 7. Per germline, CDR1 SNHLY and CDR2 FYNNEI. The CDR3 protein is CASSPGTSADTDTQYF. The CDR3 region has the DNA TGTGCCAGCAGTCCCGGGACTAGCGCAGACACAGATACGCAGTATTTT.

The gene calls are TRBV20-1 and TRBJ1-1; perhaps TRBD1 as D (6 bases). CDR3 length equals 13 residues. Germline loops: CDR1 DFQATT, CDR2 SNEGSKA (reference sequence). Trimming removed 6 bases from V and 3 bases from J, with 14 bases in between. This CDR3 is CSAGRGADTEAFF. The CDR3, as DNA: TGCAGTGCCGGAAGGGGGGCAGACACTGAAGCTTTCTTT.

The chain joins TRBV6-2 or TRBV6-3 to TRBJ1-3; the D gene is possibly TRBD1 (5 bases). Germline V gene data show CDR1 as MNHEY and CDR2 as SVGEGT. The CDR3 has 16 amino acids. V was pared by 4 bases and J by 0 bases, with 13 bases between. In DNA, the CDR3 is TGTGCCAGCAGTTCCGGGACGGCGAGCTCTGGAAACACCATATATTTT. Translated: CASSSGTASSGNTIYF.

This clonotype has at least ten counts. This rearrangement joins TRBV27 to TRBJ2-7; D not certain. Looked up from germline, CDR1 is MNHEY and CDR2 is SMNVEV (reference sequence). Trimming took off 5 bases at V and 0 bases at J, with 17 bases between the two ends. The length of the CDR3 is 16 residues. The CDR3 coding sequence is TGTGCCAGCAGTCTCAGGCAACCCCTGAGCTCCTACGAGCAGTACTTC. Amino acid sequence: CASSLRQPLSSYEQYF.

The chain combines TRBV7-2 with TRBJ2-7, with D perhaps matching TRBD2 (5 bases). The CDR3 is 15 residues long. V shed 2 bases and J shed 3 bases, with 14 bases lying between them. Looked up from germline, CDR1 is SGHTA and CDR2 is FQGNSA. The CDR3 region is CASSLRFPGGYEQYF. CDR3 coding DNA: TGTGCCAGCAGCTTACGGTTTCCTGGAGGCTACGAGCAGTACTTC.

The rearrangement links TRBV5-5 to TRBJ2-1; tentatively, D is TRBD1 (5 bases). This CDR3 region has 16 residues. Trimming shortened V by 0 bases and J by 0 bases, and 10 bases separated the two germline ends. Germline values: CDR1 SGHKS, CDR2 YYEKEE (reference sequence). Written as DNA, the CDR3 is TGTGCCAGCAGCTTGGGACCGGACAACTCCTACAATGAGCAGTTCTTC. Protein product: CASSLGPDNSYNEQFF.